The 5 T cell receptor beta chains given below trace back to one sample, sequenced in a study of T cell responses to AZD1222 COVID-19 vaccine. Sequencing was performed with immunoSEQ multiplex PCR; in TCRdb, only in-frame clones are kept and a portion is missing. In the table there are about 180,000 clones, 90% to 95% of which are singletons. The specimen comprised peripheral blood, sampled 28 days after the second dose of the MenACWY control vaccine. The receptors originated from an adult who received the MenACWY meningococcal vaccine as a control.

The chain carries TRBV2 and TRBJ1-2; unclear D gene. The CDR3 is 15 residues long. The ends were cut back, 0 bases at V and 5 bases at J, with 13 bases in the middle. Germline V gives CDR1 SNHLY, CDR2 FYNNEI. The DNA of the CDR3 is TGTGCCAGCAGTGAAGCCCAAGACGGGTGGTATGGCTACACCTTC. This encodes CASSEAQDGWYGYTF. The full variable domain, rest sourced from reference TRBV2 and TRBJ1-2, is EPEVTQTPSHQVTQMGQEVILRCVPISNHLYFYWYRQILGQKVEFLVSFYNNEISEKSEIFDDQFSVERPDGSNFTLKIRSTKLEDSAMYFCASSEAQDGWYGYTFGSGTRLTVV.

The rearrangement links TRBV5-1 to TRBJ2-1; 12 nucleotides align to TRBD2. The CDR3 extends over 18 amino acids. Germline-derived CDR1 and CDR2 are SGHRS and YFSETQ. With V trimmed by 3 bases and J by 5 bases, 12 bases remained unmatched. This chain's CDR3 is CASSSPSKTSGGHNEQFF. Written as DNA, the CDR3 is TGCGCCAGCAGCTCTCCTTCCAAAACTAGCGGGGGGCACAATGAGCAGTTCTTC. Based on the CDR3 plus reference TRBV5-1 and TRBJ2-1, the full variable domain is KAGVTQTPRYLIKTRGQQVTLSCSPISGHRSVSWYQQTPGQGLQFLFEYFSETQRNKGNFPGRFSGRQFSNSRSEMNVSTLELGDSALYLCASSSPSKTSGGHNEQFFGPGTRLTVL.

This rearrangement joins TRBV5-4 to TRBJ1-2; D perhaps matches TRBD1 (5 bases). Trimming left V 0 bases short and J 1 base short, with 25 bases between. Germline V CDR1 and CDR2: SGHNT, YYREEE (reference sequence). The CDR3 is 20 residues long. The CDR3 loop reads CASSLEVRDASRHFNYGYTF. In DNA form, the CDR3 reads TGTGCCAGCAGCTTGGAAGTCCGGGACGCCTCTCGCCACTTTAACTATGGCTACACCTTC.

The chain recombines TRBV7-2 with TRBJ2-2, with a possible D match to TRBD2 (5 bases). Germline lookup yields CDR1 SGHTA and CDR2 FQGNSA. This CDR3 is built from 15 residues. Trimming took 0 bases from V and 6 from J, leaving 11 bases between them. DNA for the CDR3: TGTGCCAGCAGCTTAGCGCGCGTCGGGGCCGGGGAGCTGTTTTTT. Translating it yields CASSLARVGAGELFF.

This clone was seen a few times. The chain has TRBV5-4 and TRBJ1-2, with D unresolved. This CDR3 is 14 amino acids long. V gave up 1 base and J gave up 6 bases, with 13 bases separating them. From germline, CDR1 is SGHNT and CDR2 YYREEE (reference sequence). CDR3 in amino acids: CASSLRQLTHGYTF. The CDR3, as DNA: TGTGCCAGCAGCTTGCGGCAGCTAACTCATGGCTACACCTTC.